This TCR beta chain was obtained from a study of regulatory T cells in long-lasting Graves disease. Study-wide results and limits: No thyroid tissue was studied; the work used peripheral blood only.

Time point of the sample: newly diagnosed GD, antithyroid drugs for less than 3 months. The TCR library was made from RNA extracted from PBMCs. CDR3 size: 19 residues. V lost 4 bases, J lost 4 bases, and 12 bases stayed unmatched. CDR1 is MNHEY and CDR2 is SMNVEV in the germline V gene (reference sequence). In this sample, this clonotype turned up many times. Antigen specificity is unknown. Arm-PCR of CDR3 regions and iRepertoire HTBI primers were used to build TCR beta libraries. MiXCR was run by TCRdb on the multiplex PCR reads, yielding one entry per CDR3 protein. The table records 350,000 to 450,000 distinct CDR3 sequences, about 15% of them present only once. This sample also appeared in a second study, on T cells in Graves' hyperthyroidism and ophthalmopathy. Per that study: In patients aged 18 to 65, hyperthyroidism was newly diagnosed, with duration under 2 months. Patients were excluded because of uncontrolled infection, other autoimmune disease, pregnancy or lactation. The HTBI primer set drove a first-round RT-PCR of the TCR CDR3.

This clonotype was sampled from a woman between 40 and 50 years old with Graves disease. Sequences were derived from peripheral blood mononuclear cells (PBMCs), sampled at new diagnosis, from a patient treated with antithyroid drugs. The rearrangement joins TRBV27 to TRBJ2-1; TRBD2 matches at 14 bases. This CDR3 is CASSSGTSGREDSYNEQFF. The CDR3 nucleotides read TGTGCCAGCAGTTCTGGGACTAGCGGGAGAGAGGATTCGTACAATGAGCAGTTCTTC.